This T cell receptor (beta chain) was recovered during a study of blood T cells in healthy people across ages (dated by TCRdb to 2015 to 2017). As for the study more broadly: In model experiments, roughly one uniquely barcoded TCR beta cDNA molecule per two T cells was captured by template switching. Age-related changes in TCR beta repertoire diversity were measured in the study by deep sequencing normalized with unique cDNA molecular identifiers. Four age groups were formed from the donors: young (average about 15 years), middle-aged (more than 35), aged (roughly 59) and long-lived (around 82). To avoid experimental bias, donors of different ages were distributed randomly across sequencing lanes. The study analyzed two additional independent replicas of 1 million unique cDNA reads from the same blood draw for two donors, one aged 18 to 29 and one aged 80 or older.

Donors were 30 to 45 systemically healthy Caucasian individuals from Russia aged 6 to 90 years. Each donor gave ten milliliters of peripheral blood, drawn into EDTA-treated Vacutainer tubes. PBMCs were isolated by Ficoll-Paque density-gradient centrifugation, with at least 7 million obtained per sample. Trizol reagent was used to extract total RNA from the PBMCs, yielding at least 5.5 micrograms per sample. For every donor, flow cytometry on a PBMC aliquot measured the percentage of naive CD45RAhigh/CD27high T cells. Remarks on this clonotype: Its antigen remains undetermined. Base quality data are lacking; no much larger clone is found one base away.

The investigation overall reported the following: Because profiling used bulk unsorted PBMCs, naive and antigen-experienced compartments could not be compared conclusively. Observed TCR beta diversity per million T cells fell roughly linearly with age, and a significant reduction was already apparent by age roughly 41. Estimates of total diversity based on one million sequenced T cells were considered lower bounds and underestimates. Compared with the aged group, the long-lived group had more naive CD4+ T cells, fewer expanded clones and increased TCR diversity, a pattern suggesting age selection. Observed TCR beta diversity correlated strongly with the percentage of naive T cells measured by flow cytometry. Donor CMV infection status was unknown, potentially confounding age-related changes in expanded clonotypes.

The germline V gene encodes CDR1 WNHNN and CDR2 SYGVQD (reference sequence). The cysteine opens and the phenylalanine closes a CDR3 of 11 amino acids. The DNA shown is the 33-base CDR3, in frame from base 1. Libraries were made using 5' RACE. Sequencing relied on an Illumina HiSeq 2500. The second PCR ran for about 6 to 12 cycles and used a J-beta primer mix along with a sample-barcoded 5' primer. A unique molecular identifier was introduced onto each TCR beta cDNA molecule by a template-switch 5' adaptor carrying 12 random nucleotides. Each sample yielded at least 2.5 million CDR3-containing paired-end reads. First-strand cDNA synthesis was performed from all RNA using the Mint cDNA synthesis kit, with priming by a TRBC-specific oligonucleotide. Following uracil-DNA glycosylase treatment, a first 18-cycle PCR with universal primers M1SS and BC2_uni_R was performed on all cDNA. For the original study's pipeline: Each sample was normalized by randomly selecting 1 million high-quality reads, each carrying a distinct molecular identifier. Instead of being binned into consensus sequences, reads that shared molecular identifiers were thrown out. CDR3 identification, clonotype clustering and error correction used MiTCR with a Q25 quality threshold and the strictest error-elimination algorithm. Lower-bound total TCR beta diversity was estimated with a nonparametric unseen species model using Euler transformation. The public reads were run again by TCRdb, first through fastp at Q25 and then through MiXCR, and only productive beta chains were kept. CDR3 protein duplicates are merged, each entry listing the most common genes and DNA. The V and J calls come from TCRdb's annotation, not from the publication. In all, the sample holds roughly 1,700,000 distinct CDR3 sequences, and over 25% of those were seen once. The leading ten clones occupy over 7% of the sample.

The rearranged chain carries TRBV10-1 and TRBJ2-7, with no confidently assigned D gene. The sample taken for sequencing was blood. This receptor was identified in a woman in her thirties in good health. At the DNA level, the sequence is TGCGCGCGGAAGGGAAACTACGAGCAGTACTTC. Protein translation: CARKGNYEQYF.